This TCR beta chain was observed in a study of T cell responses to AZD1222 COVID-19 vaccine (dated by TCRdb to the early 2020s). Regarding the complete study: AZD1222 recipients given second doses at about 4 weeks or at about 12 weeks were pooled, since spike-specific TCR depth and breadth were not found to differ between the two schedules. Trial participants were enrolled into age subgroups of 18-55, 56-69 and 70-plus years, which contained around 150, 29 and 61 TCR-sequenced participants, respectively. A total of 233 trial participants underwent TCR sequencing, of whom 207 received two doses of AZD1222 and approximately 25 received two doses of the MenACWY control vaccine.

The CDR3 regions of human TCRbeta chains were analyzed by immunosequencing. Concerning the study's data processing: TCRs in the repertoires were compared against a reference library of SARS-CoV-2-specific TCRs that had been generated with the MIRA antigen-specificity platform. Breadth meant the fraction of unique TCRs that were SARS-CoV-2-associated, whereas depth meant the fraction of total T cells that were SARS-CoV-2-associated. Using the MIRA data, every spike-specific TCR was mapped to the spike region that the TCR reacted to and assigned to either a CD4 or a CD8 class. Log10-transformed breadth and depth values were compared by one-way ANOVA with Sidak's multiple comparisons tests. Imported from immuneACCESS, the table was reduced by TCRdb to in-frame sequences with V and J called. These copies leave out some clones; in studies compared against another copy, an unresolved V gene accounts for under half, and the cause of the remainder is not known. V and J calls and clone size come straight from that table; D and trimming were deduced from the DNA. For this sample the table gives approximately 170,000 clones, of which roughly 90% were detected only once. In total, the top ten clones hold over 1.5% of the sample.

The investigation overall reported the following: Because no day 14 peak-response samples were available, the repertoires could be characterized only after the peak T cell response. Reportedly, close to half of the unique spike-specific TCRs recognized epitopes lying outside the regions that are mutated in the B.1.351 and B.1.1.7 variants. In the small 56-69-year group, the increase in depth fell short of significance, most likely because of low power. Participants were mostly white British, with more females than males. The authors suggested clonal diversity may have been underestimated. Conclusions about previously exposed vaccinees are limited because only 5 or 6 AZD1222 recipients were SARS-CoV-2 seropositive at baseline. CD4 TCRs associated with the vaccine covered the entire spike protein, and the dominant responses were in regions 160-218 and 743-854. After two AZD1222 doses, both the breadth and the depth of spike-specific TCRs were significantly higher than at day 0 and than in MenACWY recipients.

Sample time point, as interpreted from the label and publication: baseline before first vaccination. Vaccinee samples were obtained from the UK trials COV001 and COV002, which included a single-blind randomized controlled phase 2/3 trial of AZD1222 (ChAdOx1 nCoV-19) in healthy adults. For TCRbeta chain sequencing, PBMC samples were collected from trial participants at day 0 and at day 28 after the second dose. CDR1 and CDR2 are read off the germline V gene as SGHAT and FQNNGV. The CDR3 numbers 13 residues from cysteine through phenylalanine. Kept here is only the CDR3 DNA, which spans 39 bases and is read in frame from base 1. Trimming removed 5 bases from V and 13 bases from J, leaving 21 bases between the germline ends. A word on this clone: This clone's antigen is unknown. No much larger clone exists at a distance of one base, and base qualities are not known.

The TCR originated in an adult in good health. The source was peripheral blood, collected on day 0 of AZD1222 vaccination. The chain employs TRBV11-2 and TRBJ2-7, with TRBD1 tentatively as D gene (7 bases match). The DNA reads as follows: TGTGCCAGCAGCCAAAAGGGGGCAGGGAGGAGCTACTTC. Translated, this gives CASSQKGAGRSYF. With the portions outside the CDR3 filled from the reference TRBV11-2 and TRBJ2-7 genes, the complete variable region becomes EAGVAQSPRYKIIEKRQSVAFWCNPISGHATLYWYQQILGQGPKLLIQFQNNGVVDDSQLPKDRFSAERLKGVDSTLKIQPAKLEDSAVYLCASSQKGAGRSYFGPGTRLTVT.